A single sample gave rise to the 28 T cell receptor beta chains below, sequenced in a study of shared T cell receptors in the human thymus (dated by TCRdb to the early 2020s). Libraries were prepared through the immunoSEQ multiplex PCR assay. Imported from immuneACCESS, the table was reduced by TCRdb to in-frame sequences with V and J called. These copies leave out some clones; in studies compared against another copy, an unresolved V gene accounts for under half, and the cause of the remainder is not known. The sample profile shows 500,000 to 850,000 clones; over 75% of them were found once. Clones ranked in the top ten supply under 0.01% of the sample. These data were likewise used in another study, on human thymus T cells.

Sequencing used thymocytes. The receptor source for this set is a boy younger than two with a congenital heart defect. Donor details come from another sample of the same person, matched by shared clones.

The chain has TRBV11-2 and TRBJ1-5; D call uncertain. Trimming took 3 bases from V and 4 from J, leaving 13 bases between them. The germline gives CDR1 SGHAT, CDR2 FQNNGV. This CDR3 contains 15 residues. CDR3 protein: CASSLAGFGNQPQHF. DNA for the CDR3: TGTGCCAGCAGCTTGGCGGGGTTTGGGAATCAGCCCCAGCATTTT.

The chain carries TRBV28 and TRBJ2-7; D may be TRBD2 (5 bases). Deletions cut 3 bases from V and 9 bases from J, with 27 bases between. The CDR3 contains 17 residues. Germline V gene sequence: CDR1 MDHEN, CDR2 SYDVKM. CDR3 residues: CASSFASRTSGGIGQYF. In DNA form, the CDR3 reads TGTGCCAGCAGTTTCGCCAGTAGGACGAGCGGAGGAATTGGGCAGTACTTC. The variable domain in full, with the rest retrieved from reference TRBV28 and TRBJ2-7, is DVKVTQSSRYLVKRTGEKVFLECVQDMDHENMFWYRQDPGLGLRLIYFSYDVKMKEKGDIPEGYSVSREKKERFSLILESASTNQTSMYLCASSFASRTSGGIGQYFGPGTRLTVT.

The CDR3, as DNA: TGTGCCAGCAGTTCGGCTCCAGGGGGCTCTAGAACCTACGAGCAGTACTTC. Translated, it gives CASSSAPGGSRTYEQYF. The chain combines TRBV27 with TRBJ2-7; 8 bases map to TRBD1. The CDR3 is 17 residues long. V was clipped by 4 bases and J by 2 bases; unmatched bases: 13. Germline CDR1 is MNHEY and CDR2 is SMNVEV (reference sequence).

In nucleotides, the CDR3 is TGTGCCAGCAGCCCGCGGACAGATTCAAGAAACACCATATATTTT. Translation: CASSPRTDSRNTIYF. The chain couples TRBV11-1 to TRBJ1-3, with D tentatively TRBD1 (6 bases). Trimming left V 5 bases short and J 5 bases short, with 16 bases between. The CDR3 runs to 15 residues. Germline V gene sequence: CDR1 SGHAT, CDR2 FQDESV (reference sequence).

The CDR3 DNA follows: TGTGCCAGCAGTTTGCGTTGGGACAGGTTGGGAGGGGGTAATAATGAAAAACTGTTTTTT. Its protein product is CASSLRWDRLGGGNNEKLFF. The rearrangement links TRBV27 to TRBJ1-4; 8 bases map to TRBD1. Germline CDR1 MNHEY, CDR2 SMNVEV (reference sequence). Trimming took 3 bases from V and 4 from J; bases not matched to a gene: 19. This CDR3 comprises 20 residues.

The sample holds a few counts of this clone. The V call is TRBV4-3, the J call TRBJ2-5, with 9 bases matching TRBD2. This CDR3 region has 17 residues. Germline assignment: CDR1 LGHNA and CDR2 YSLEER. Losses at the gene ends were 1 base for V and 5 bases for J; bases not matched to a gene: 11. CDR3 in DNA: TGCGCCAGCAGCCAAGTAGGAGAGCGGGGGGCAAGGGAGACCCAGTACTTC. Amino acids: CASSQVGERGARETQYF.

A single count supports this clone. The CDR3 DNA sequence: TGTGCCAGCAGCGTCAGATCCGGGACTAGCGCCACCGGGGAGCTGTTTTTT. Its protein is CASSVRSGTSATGELFF. The chain couples TRBV9 to TRBJ2-2; 10 bases fit TRBD2. Germline V gene lookup returns CDR1 SGDLS and CDR2 YYNGEE. J lost 4 bases, V lost 2 bases, and 8 bases had no gene match. CDR3 length equals 17 residues.

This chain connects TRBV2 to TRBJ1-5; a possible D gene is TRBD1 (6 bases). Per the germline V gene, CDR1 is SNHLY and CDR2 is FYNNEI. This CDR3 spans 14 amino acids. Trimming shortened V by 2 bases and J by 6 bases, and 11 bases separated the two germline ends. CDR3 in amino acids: CASSEIGRGQPQHF. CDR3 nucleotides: TGTGCCAGCAGTGAAATAGGCAGGGGTCAGCCCCAGCATTTT.

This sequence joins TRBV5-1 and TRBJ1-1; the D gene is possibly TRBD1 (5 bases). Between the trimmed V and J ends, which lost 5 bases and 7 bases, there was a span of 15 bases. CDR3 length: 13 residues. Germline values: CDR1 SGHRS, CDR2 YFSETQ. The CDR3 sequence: CASRSQGTLEAFF. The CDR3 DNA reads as TGCGCCAGCAGATCCCAGGGTACACTTGAAGCTTTCTTT.

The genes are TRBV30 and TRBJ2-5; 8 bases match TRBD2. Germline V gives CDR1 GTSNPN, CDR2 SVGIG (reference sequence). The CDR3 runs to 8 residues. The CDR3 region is CARGGPYF. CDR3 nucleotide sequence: TGTGCTCGGGGGGGCCCGTACTTC.

CDR3 nucleotide sequence: TGTGCCATCAGTGAATCGGGACTTACGTCTGGAAACACCATATATTTT. This encodes CAISESGLTSGNTIYF. V is TRBV10-3 and J is TRBJ1-3; D is possibly TRBD1 (5 bases). The CDR3 runs 16 residues. CDR1 is ENHRY and CDR2 is SYGVKD in the germline V gene. With 3 bases removed from V and 1 base from J, the gap between germline ends came to 13 bases.

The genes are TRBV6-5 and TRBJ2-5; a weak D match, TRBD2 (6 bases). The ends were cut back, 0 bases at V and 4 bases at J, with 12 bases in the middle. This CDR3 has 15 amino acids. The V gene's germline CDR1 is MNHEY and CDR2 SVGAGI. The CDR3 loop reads CASSYSIEAGETQYF. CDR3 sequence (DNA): TGTGCCAGCAGTTACTCGATAGAAGCGGGAGAGACCCAGTACTTC.

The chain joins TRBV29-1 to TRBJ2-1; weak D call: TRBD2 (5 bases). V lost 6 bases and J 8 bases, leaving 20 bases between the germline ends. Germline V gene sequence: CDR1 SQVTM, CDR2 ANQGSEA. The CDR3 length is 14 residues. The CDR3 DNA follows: TGCAGCGTCCGAACCGGGGTAGTATGGGATGAGCAGTTCTTC. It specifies CSVRTGVVWDEQFF.

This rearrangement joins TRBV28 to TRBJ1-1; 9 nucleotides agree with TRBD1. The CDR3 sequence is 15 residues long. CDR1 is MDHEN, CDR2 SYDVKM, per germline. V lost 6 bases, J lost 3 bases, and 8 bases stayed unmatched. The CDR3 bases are TGTGCCAGCAGCCCCTTGGGACAGGGCTACACTGAAGCTTTCTTT. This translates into CASSPLGQGYTEAFF.

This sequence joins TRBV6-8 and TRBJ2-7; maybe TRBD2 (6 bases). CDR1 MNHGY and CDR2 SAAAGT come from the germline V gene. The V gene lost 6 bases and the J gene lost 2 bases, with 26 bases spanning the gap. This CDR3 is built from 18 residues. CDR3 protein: CASRSQRLVHFIAYEQYF. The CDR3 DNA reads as TGTGCCAGCAGATCCCAGAGACTAGTCCATTTTATAGCCTACGAGCAGTACTTC.

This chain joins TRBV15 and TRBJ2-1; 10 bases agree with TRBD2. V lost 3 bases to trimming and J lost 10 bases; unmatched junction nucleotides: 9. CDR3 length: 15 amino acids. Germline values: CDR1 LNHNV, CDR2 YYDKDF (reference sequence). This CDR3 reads CATSRGAGGPEEQFF. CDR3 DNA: TGTGCCACCAGCAGGGGAGCGGGAGGGCCGGAAGAGCAGTTCTTC.

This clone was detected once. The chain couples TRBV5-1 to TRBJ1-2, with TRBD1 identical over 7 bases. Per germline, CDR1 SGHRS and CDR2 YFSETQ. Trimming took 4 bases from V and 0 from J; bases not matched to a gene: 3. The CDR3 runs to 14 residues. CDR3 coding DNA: TGCGCCAGCAGCGGTGACAGGGCTAACTATGGCTACACCTTC. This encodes CASSGDRANYGYTF.

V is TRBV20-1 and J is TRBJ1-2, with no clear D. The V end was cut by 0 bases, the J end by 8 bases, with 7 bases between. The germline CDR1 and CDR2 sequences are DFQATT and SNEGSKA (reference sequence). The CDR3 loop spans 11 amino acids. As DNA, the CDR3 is TGCAGTGCTAGAGAGTATAGAGGCTACACCTTC. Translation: CSAREYRGYTF.

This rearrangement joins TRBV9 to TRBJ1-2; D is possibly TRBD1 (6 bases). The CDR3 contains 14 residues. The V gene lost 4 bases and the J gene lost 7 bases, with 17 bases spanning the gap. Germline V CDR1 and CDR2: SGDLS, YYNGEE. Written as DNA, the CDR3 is TGTGCCAGCAGCCCCTCAGCAGGGGCCGGTGGCTACACCTTC. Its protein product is CASSPSAGAGGYTF.

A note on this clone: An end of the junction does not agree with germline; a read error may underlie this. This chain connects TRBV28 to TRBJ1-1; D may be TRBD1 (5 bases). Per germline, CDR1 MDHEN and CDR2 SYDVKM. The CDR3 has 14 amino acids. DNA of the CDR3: TGTGCCAGCAGTTTATGCCAGGGAAACAATGAAGCTTTCTTT. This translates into CASSLCQGNNEAFF.

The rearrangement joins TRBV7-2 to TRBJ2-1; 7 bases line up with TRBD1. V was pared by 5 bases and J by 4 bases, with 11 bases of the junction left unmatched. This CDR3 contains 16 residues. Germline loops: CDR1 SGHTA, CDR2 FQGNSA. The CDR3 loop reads CASSVDRSHIYNEQFF. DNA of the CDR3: TGTGCCAGCAGCGTGGACAGGTCCCATATTTACAATGAGCAGTTCTTC.

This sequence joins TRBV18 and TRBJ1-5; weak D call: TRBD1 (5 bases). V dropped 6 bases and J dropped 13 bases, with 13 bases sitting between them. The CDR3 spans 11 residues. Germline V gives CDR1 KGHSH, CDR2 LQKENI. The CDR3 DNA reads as TGTGCCAGCTCCCGCGGGGGGAATCAGCATTTT. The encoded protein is CASSRGGNQHF.

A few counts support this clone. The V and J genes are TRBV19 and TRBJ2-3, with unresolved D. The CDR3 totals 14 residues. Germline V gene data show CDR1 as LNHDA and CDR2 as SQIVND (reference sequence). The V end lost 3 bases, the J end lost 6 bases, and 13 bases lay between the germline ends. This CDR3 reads CASSILPYRDTQYF. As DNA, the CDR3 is TGTGCCAGTAGTATTCTCCCTTACCGGGATACGCAGTATTTT.

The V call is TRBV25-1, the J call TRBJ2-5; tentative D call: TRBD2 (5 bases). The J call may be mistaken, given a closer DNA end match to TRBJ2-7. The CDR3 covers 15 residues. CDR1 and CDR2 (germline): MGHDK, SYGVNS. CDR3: CASSEDHGVKNEQYF. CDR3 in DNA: TGTGCCAGCAGTGAAGACCACGGGGTCAAAAACGAGCAGTACTTC.

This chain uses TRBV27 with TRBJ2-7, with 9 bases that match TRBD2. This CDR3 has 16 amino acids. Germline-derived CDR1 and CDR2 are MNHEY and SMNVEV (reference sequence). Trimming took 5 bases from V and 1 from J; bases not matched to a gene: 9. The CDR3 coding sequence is TGTGCCAGCAGTCCCTGGCTAGCGGGATCTTCCTACGAGCAGTACTTC. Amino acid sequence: CASSPWLAGSSYEQYF.

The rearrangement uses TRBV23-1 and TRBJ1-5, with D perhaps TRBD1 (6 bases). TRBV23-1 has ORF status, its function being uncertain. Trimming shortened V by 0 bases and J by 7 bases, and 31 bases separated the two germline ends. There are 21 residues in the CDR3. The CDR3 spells CASSQSIPRGGGQQGWQPQHF. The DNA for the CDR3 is TGCGCCAGCAGTCAATCCATCCCCCGGGGCGGCGGACAGCAGGGGTGGCAGCCCCAGCATTTT.

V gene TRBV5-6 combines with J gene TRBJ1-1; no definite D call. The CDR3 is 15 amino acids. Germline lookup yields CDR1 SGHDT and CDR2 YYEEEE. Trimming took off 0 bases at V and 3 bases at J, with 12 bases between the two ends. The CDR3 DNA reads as TGTGCCAGCAGCTTGGGGACCGGGAGAGACACTGAAGCTTTCTTT. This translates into CASSLGTGRDTEAFF.

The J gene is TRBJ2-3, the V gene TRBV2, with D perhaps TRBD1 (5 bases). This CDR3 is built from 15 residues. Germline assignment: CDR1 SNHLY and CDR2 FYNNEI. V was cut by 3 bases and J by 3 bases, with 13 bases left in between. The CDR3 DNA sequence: TGTGCCAGCAGTGAGCTAGACCACAGGACAGATACGCAGTATTTT. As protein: CASSELDHRTDTQYF.